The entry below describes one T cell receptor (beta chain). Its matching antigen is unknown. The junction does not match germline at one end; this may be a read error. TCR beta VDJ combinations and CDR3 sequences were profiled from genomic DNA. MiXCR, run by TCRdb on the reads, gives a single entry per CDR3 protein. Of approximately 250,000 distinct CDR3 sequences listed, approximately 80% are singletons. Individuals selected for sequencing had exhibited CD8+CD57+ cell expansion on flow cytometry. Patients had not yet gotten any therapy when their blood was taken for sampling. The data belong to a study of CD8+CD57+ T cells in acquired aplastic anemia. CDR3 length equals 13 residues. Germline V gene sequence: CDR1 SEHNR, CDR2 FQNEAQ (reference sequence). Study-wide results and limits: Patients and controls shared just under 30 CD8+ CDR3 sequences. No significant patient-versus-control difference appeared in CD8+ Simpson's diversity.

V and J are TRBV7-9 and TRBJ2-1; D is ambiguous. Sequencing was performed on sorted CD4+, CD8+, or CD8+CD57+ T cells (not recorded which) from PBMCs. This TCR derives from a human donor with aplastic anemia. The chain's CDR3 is CASSATAEFGNTF. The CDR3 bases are TGTGCCAGCAGCGCAACGGCTGAATTTGGCAACACTTTC. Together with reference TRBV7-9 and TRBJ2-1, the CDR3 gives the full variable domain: DTGVSQNPRHKITKRGQNVTFRCDPISEHNRLYWYRQTLGQGPEFLTYFQNEAQLEKSRLLSDRFSAERPKGSFSTLEIQRTEQGDSAMYLCASSATAEFGNTFGPGTRLTVL.